What follows describes a single TCR beta chain. Unique molecular identifiers were incorporated into the prepared TCRbeta library. Each CDR3 protein gets one entry after TCRdb re-called the PCR reads with MiXCR. This sample carries around 400,000 distinct CDR3 sequences, approximately 20% of them seen once, and the ten largest clones take over 3.5%. The data belong to a study of T-cell reconstitution after alpha-beta-depleted transplantation in children. Germline V gene sequence: CDR1 KGHDR, CDR2 SFDVKD. The CDR3 contains 15 residues. The J segment lost 7 bases and the V segment lost 1 base, leaving 3 bases of the junction unmatched.

The V gene is TRBV24-1, the J gene TRBJ2-1; TRBD1 matches 10 bases. Source: PBMCs from the stem cell graft donor, taken from the stem cell graft. The clonotype was recovered from a human donor who donated a stem cell graft to a child with acute myeloid leukemia. The CDR3 DNA reads TGTGCCACCAGTGATTTCCGGGACAGGGGAAATGAGCAGTTCTTC. Translating gives CATSDFRDRGNEQFF.